Listed here are 32 T cell receptor beta chains from one sample, sequenced in a study of T cells expressing NK-cell markers. TCRdb derives one entry per CDR3 protein from the 5' RACE reads, leaving out DNA. The sample's table shows 300,000 or so distinct CDR3 sequences. Sequencing input: blood T cells: a sorted CD56 or NKG2C T cell subset, CD4+ or CD8+ T cells, or bulk PBMC T cells (not recorded which). The source of these receptors is a woman aged 18-70 years in good health.

The chain uses TRBV2 and TRBJ1-4. The V gene's germline CDR1 is SNHLY and CDR2 FYNNEI. CDR3 length equals 16 residues. The CDR3 loop reads CASSEARRSLNEKLFF. Using reference TRBV2 and TRBJ1-4 for the parts outside the CDR3, the full variable domain is EPEVTQTPSHQVTQMGQEVILRCVPISNHLYFYWYRQILGQKVEFLVSFYNNEISEKSEIFDDQFSVERPDGSNFTLKIRSTKLEDSAMYFCASSEARRSLNEKLFFGSGTQLSVL.

The rearrangement uses TRBV5-1 and TRBJ2-1. The CDR3 has 12 amino acids. Per germline, CDR1 SGHRS and CDR2 YFSETQ. The CDR3 reads CASSLARNEQFF.

The chain combines TRBV5-6 with TRBJ2-2. The CDR3 extends over 14 amino acids. Germline values: CDR1 SGHDT, CDR2 YYEEEE. CDR3: CASSFPAITGELFF.

The V call is TRBV19, the J call TRBJ1-2; TCRdb returns TRBD1, unconfirmable since there is no DNA. CDR3 length: 15 residues. Germline values: CDR1 LNHDA, CDR2 SQIVND (reference sequence). CDR3 loop: CASSIFVPQEQGYTF.

This rearrangement joins TRBV11-1 to TRBJ2-1; TCRdb's D call of TRBD2 is untestable without DNA. This CDR3 is 18 amino acids long. Germline loops: CDR1 SGHAT, CDR2 FQDESV (reference sequence). The CDR3 reads CASSAKTPSVSSYNEQFF.

The chain's CDR3 is CASRSGTVQETQYF. The chain combines TRBV28 with TRBJ2-5; checking the TCRdb D call of TRBD1 is not possible without DNA. The CDR3 is 14 residues long. Germline V lookup: CDR1 MDHEN, CDR2 SYDVKM.

The chain combines TRBV5-1 with TRBJ2-2. CDR3 length: 16 amino acids. From germline, CDR1 is SGHRS and CDR2 YFSETQ. CDR3 amino acids: CASSLNLGANTGELFF.

V usage is TRBV18 and J usage is TRBJ1-5. Per the germline V gene, CDR1 is KGHSH and CDR2 is LQKENI. This CDR3 region has 14 residues. This chain's CDR3 is CASSTGGGNQPQHF.

V gene TRBV12-3 or TRBV12-4 combines with J gene TRBJ1-4; as DNA is missing, the TRBD1 call by TCRdb cannot be tested. CDR3 length equals 14 residues. The CDR3 reads CASSFDRFNEKLFF.

V is TRBV20-1 and J is TRBJ2-7; TCRdb calls TRBD1, which cannot be checked without DNA. The CDR3 sequence is 14 residues long. Germline-derived CDR1 and CDR2 are DFQATT and SNEGSKA (reference sequence). The CDR3 spells CSAFGTGGGYEQYF.

The chain employs TRBV7-3 and TRBJ2-5; with no DNA, the TCRdb D assignment of TRBD2 cannot be verified. This CDR3 has 15 amino acids. Germline values: CDR1 SGHTA, CDR2 FQGTGA. The CDR3 sequence: CASSYAGGAQETQYF.

This chain joins TRBV7-2 and TRBJ2-5; TCRdb proposes TRBD2, but this gene call is untestable without DNA. The CDR3 runs 14 residues. Per germline, CDR1 SGHTA and CDR2 FQGNSA. CDR3: CASIGVAGVETQYF.

The chain combines TRBV12-3 or TRBV12-4 with TRBJ2-1; TCRdb returns TRBD2, unconfirmable since there is no DNA. The CDR3 is 15 amino acids. The CDR3 sequence is CASSLGLAVNGEQFF.

J is TRBJ2-4 and V is TRBV6-5; TCRdb designates TRBD2, a call that cannot be tested without DNA. The length of the CDR3 is 16 residues. Germline V CDR1 and CDR2: MNHEY, SVGAGI. CDR3 loop: CASSSGGREAKNIQYF.

The chain employs TRBV24-1 and TRBJ2-2; TCRdb indicates TRBD1, and absent DNA this call remains unverified. Germline V gene lookup returns CDR1 KGHDR and CDR2 SFDVKD. The CDR3 runs to 17 residues. The CDR3 protein is CATSAPMGGPNTGELFF.

V usage is TRBV20-1 and J usage is TRBJ2-1; the TRBD2 assignment by TCRdb is unverifiable without DNA. CDR1 and CDR2 (germline): DFQATT, SNEGSKA (reference sequence). CDR3 length: 15 residues. The CDR3 loop is CSARDAREGYNEQFF.

This chain connects TRBV5-1 to TRBJ1-5; TCRdb gives TRBD1 as the D gene, but with no DNA this cannot be confirmed. CDR1 SGHRS and CDR2 YFSETQ come from the germline V gene. The CDR3 covers 16 residues. CDR3 in amino acids: CASSSGTGGANQPQHF.

The chain uses TRBV12-3 or TRBV12-4 and TRBJ1-1; there is no DNA to check the TCRdb D call of TRBD1. This CDR3 region has 12 residues. The CDR3 protein is CASRRDRAGAFF.

V usage is TRBV4-3 and J usage is TRBJ2-2; TCRdb gives TRBD1 as the D gene, but with no DNA this cannot be confirmed. Germline V gene sequence: CDR1 LGHNA, CDR2 YSLEER. The length of the CDR3 is 16 residues. The CDR3 region is CASSQALGPNTGELFF.

This chain connects TRBV12-3 or TRBV12-4 to TRBJ1-6. The CDR3 has 13 amino acids. CDR3 loop: CASSRKEGSPLHF.

The CDR3 spells CASQDRSYNEQFF. The chain couples TRBV14 to TRBJ2-1; TCRdb selects TRBD1, and the lack of DNA leaves this call unchecked. Germline CDR1 SGHDN, CDR2 FVKESK. The CDR3 extends over 13 amino acids.

The chain couples TRBV4-2 to TRBJ2-7; TCRdb designates TRBD1, a call that cannot be tested without DNA. CDR3 length equals 16 residues. CDR1 and CDR2 from the germline V gene are LGHNA and YNFKEQ. CDR3 loop: CASSQHATGVAYEQYF.

J is TRBJ2-1 and V is TRBV5-1; the TCRdb D gene call, TRBD1, has no DNA to confirm it. The CDR3 is 15 residues long. The germline V gene encodes CDR1 SGHRS and CDR2 YFSETQ. The CDR3: CASSPGWTGYNEQFF.

The chain employs TRBV14 and TRBJ2-5. Germline V CDR1 and CDR2: SGHDN, FVKESK. CDR3 size: 14 residues. The CDR3 protein is CASSQDRVSGTQYF.

The chain joins TRBV20-1 to TRBJ2-1. Germline CDR1 DFQATT, CDR2 SNEGSKA (reference sequence). This CDR3 has 14 amino acids. The CDR3 loop reads CSARRWISYNEQFF.

The V gene is TRBV20-1, the J gene TRBJ2-1; without DNA, the TCRdb call of TRBD2 cannot be checked. This CDR3 is built from 15 residues. In germline, CDR1 is DFQATT, CDR2 SNEGSKA (reference sequence). CDR3 region: CSASPTSGSYNEQFF.

This chain links TRBV6-5 with TRBJ2-3; the TCRdb D gene call, TRBD2, has no DNA to confirm it. CDR1 is MNHEY, CDR2 SVGAGI, per germline. CDR3 length equals 19 residues. The CDR3 spells CASSYFSGGPGLGTDTQYF.

This rearrangement joins TRBV5-1 to TRBJ2-3; the D call from TCRdb, TRBD2, cannot be confirmed without DNA. Germline lookup yields CDR1 SGHRS and CDR2 YFSETQ. This CDR3 is built from 14 residues. CDR3 amino acids: CASSFWTGPDTQYF.

The chain employs TRBV5-1 and TRBJ2-2. The V gene's germline CDR1 is SGHRS and CDR2 YFSETQ. This CDR3 contains 15 residues. CDR3 sequence reads: CASSWGLVDGGELFF.

The V call is TRBV11-2, the J call TRBJ2-5; TCRdb calls TRBD1, which cannot be checked without DNA. This CDR3 is built from 15 residues. Germline V gene sequence: CDR1 SGHAT, CDR2 FQNNGV. Here the CDR3 reads CASSWAGGPQETQYF.

The chain employs TRBV7-2 and TRBJ1-5. Per germline, CDR1 SGHTA and CDR2 FQGNSA. The CDR3 has 13 amino acids. CDR3 amino acids: CASSLGRGGPQHF.

The chain recombines TRBV20-1 with TRBJ1-1; the TRBD1 assignment by TCRdb is unverifiable without DNA. CDR3 length equals 11 residues. The germline gives CDR1 DFQATT, CDR2 SNEGSKA (reference sequence). The CDR3 reads CSAPRGPEAFF.